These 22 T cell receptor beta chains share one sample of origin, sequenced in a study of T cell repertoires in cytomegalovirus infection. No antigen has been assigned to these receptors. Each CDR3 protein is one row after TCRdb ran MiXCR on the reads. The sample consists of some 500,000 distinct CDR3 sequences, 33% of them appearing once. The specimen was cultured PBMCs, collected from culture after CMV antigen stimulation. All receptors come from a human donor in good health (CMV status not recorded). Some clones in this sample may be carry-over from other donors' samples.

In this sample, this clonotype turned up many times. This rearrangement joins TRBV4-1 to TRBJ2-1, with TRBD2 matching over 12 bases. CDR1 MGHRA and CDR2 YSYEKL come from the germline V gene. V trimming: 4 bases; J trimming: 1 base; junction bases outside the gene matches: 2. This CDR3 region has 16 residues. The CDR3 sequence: CASSPTSGGSYNEQFF. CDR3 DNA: TGCGCCAGCAGCCCGACTAGCGGGGGATCCTACAATGAGCAGTTCTTC.

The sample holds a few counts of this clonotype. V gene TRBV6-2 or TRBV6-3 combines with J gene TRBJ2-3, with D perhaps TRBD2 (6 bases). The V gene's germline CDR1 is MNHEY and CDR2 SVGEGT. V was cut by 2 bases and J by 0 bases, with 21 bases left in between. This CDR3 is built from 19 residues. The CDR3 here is CASSYPSEAGMTSTDTQYF. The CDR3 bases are TGTGCCAGCAGTTACCCATCGGAGGCGGGGATGACTAGCACAGATACGCAGTATTTT.

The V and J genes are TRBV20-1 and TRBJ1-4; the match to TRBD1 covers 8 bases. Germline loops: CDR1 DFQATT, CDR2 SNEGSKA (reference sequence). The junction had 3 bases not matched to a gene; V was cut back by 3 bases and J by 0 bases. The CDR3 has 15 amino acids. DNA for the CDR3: TGCAGTGCTAGTCCGACAGGGGCAACTAATGAAAAACTGTTTTTT. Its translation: CSASPTGATNEKLFF.

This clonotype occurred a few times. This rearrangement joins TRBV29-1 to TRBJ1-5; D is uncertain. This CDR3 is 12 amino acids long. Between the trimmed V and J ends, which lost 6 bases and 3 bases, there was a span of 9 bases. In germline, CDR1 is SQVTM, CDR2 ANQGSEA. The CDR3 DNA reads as TGCAGCGTAGCGGACGCCAATCAGCCCCAGCATTTT. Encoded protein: CSVADANQPQHF.

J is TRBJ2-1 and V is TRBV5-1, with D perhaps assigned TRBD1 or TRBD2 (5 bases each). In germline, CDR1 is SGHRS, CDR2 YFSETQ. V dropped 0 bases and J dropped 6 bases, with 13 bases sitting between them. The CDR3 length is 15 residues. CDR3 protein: CASSLEYFGGNEQFF. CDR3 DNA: TGCGCCAGCAGCTTGGAATACTTTGGGGGCAATGAGCAGTTCTTC.

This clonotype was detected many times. CDR3 amino acids: CASSLGLVGNEQFF. As DNA, the CDR3 is TGTGCCAGCAGCTTAGGACTAGTGGGGAATGAGCAGTTCTTC. The J gene is TRBJ2-1, the V gene TRBV7-2, with D possibly TRBD2 on 6 matching bases. CDR1 is SGHTA and CDR2 is FQGNSA in the germline V gene. Trimming stripped 1 base from V and 7 bases from J, with 11 bases between. The CDR3 sequence is 14 residues long.

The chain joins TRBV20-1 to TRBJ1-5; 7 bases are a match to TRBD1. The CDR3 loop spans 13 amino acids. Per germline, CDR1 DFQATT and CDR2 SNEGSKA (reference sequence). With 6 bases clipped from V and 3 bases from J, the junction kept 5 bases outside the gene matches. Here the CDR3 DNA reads TGCAGTGCGGGAGGGACAGTCAATCAGCCCCAGCATTTT. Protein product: CSAGGTVNQPQHF.

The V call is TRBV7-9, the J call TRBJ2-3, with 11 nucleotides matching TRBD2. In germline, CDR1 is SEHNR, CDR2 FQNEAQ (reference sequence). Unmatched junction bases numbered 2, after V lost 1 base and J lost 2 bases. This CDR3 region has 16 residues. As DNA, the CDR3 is TGTGCCAGCAGCTTAGTACTAGCGGGAGACACAGATACGCAGTATTTT. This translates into CASSLVLAGDTDTQYF.

The CDR3 sequence: CASSFPQYEQYF. The DNA for the CDR3 is TGTGCCAGCAGTTTCCCTCAGTACGAGCAGTACTTC. The chain carries TRBV28 and TRBJ2-7; D ambiguous. V was cut by 3 bases and J by 4 bases, with 7 bases left in between. Germline loops: CDR1 MDHEN, CDR2 SYDVKM. The length of the CDR3 is 12 residues. The entire variable domain, with the rest obtained from reference TRBV28 and TRBJ2-7, is as follows: DVKVTQSSRYLVKRTGEKVFLECVQDMDHENMFWYRQDPGLGLRLIYFSYDVKMKEKGDIPEGYSVSREKKERFSLILESASTNQTSMYLCASSFPQYEQYFGPGTRLTVT.

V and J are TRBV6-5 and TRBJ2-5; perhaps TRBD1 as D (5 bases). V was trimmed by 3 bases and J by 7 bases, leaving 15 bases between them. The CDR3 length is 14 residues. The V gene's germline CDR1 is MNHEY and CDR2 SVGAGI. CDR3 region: CASSYGARLWTQYF. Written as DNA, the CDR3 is TGTGCCAGCAGTTATGGGGCTAGGTTGTGGACCCAGTACTTC.

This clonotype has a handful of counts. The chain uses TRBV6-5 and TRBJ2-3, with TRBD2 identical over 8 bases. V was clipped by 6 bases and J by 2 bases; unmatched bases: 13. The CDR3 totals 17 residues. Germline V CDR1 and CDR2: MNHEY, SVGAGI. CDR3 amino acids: CASRTPTGTRNTDTQYF. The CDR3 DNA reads TGTGCCAGCAGAACGCCTACCGGGACTAGAAACACAGATACGCAGTATTTT.

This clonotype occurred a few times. CDR3 DNA sequence: TGTGCCAGCAGCCGTCGACAGAACACCGGGGAGCTGTTTTTT. This sequence encodes CASSRRQNTGELFF. The gene calls are TRBV6-1 and TRBJ2-2, with no clear D. Germline CDR1 reads MNHNS; CDR2 reads SASEGT. The CDR3 length is 14 residues. V was pared by 6 bases and J by 1 base, with 9 bases between.

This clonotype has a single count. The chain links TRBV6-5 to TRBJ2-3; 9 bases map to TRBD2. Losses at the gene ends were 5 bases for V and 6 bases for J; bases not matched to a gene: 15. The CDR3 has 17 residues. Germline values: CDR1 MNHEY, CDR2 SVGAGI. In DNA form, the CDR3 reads TGTGCCAGCAGTCCTTACCTCCGGACTAGCGAAGGCGATACGCAGTATTTT. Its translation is CASSPYLRTSEGDTQYF.

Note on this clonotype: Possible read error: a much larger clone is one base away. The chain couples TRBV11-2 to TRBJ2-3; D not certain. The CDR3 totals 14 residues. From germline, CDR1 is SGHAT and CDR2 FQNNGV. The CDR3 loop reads CTSSLGSYTDTQYF. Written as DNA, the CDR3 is TGTACCAGCAGCTTGGGTTCCTACACAGATACGCAGTATTTT. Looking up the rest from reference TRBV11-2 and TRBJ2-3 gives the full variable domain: EAGVAQSPRYKIIEKRQSVAFWCNPISGHATLYWYQQILGQGPKLLIQFQNNGVVDDSQLPKDRFSAERLKGVDSTLKIQPAKLEDSAVYLCTSSLGSYTDTQYFGPGTRLTVL.

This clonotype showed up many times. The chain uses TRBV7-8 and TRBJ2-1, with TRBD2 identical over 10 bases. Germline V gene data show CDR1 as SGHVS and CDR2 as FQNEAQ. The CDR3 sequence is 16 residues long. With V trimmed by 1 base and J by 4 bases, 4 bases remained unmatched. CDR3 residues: CASSLVGLAVYNEQFF. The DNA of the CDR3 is TGTGCCAGCAGCTTAGTTGGACTAGCGGTTTACAATGAGCAGTTCTTC.

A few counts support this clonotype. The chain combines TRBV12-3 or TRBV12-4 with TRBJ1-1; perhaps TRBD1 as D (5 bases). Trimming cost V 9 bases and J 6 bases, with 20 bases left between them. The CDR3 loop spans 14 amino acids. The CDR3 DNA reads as TGTGCCAGTCGAGGGGCCTCCCTTGTCGCTGAAGCTTTCTTT. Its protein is CASRGASLVAEAFF.

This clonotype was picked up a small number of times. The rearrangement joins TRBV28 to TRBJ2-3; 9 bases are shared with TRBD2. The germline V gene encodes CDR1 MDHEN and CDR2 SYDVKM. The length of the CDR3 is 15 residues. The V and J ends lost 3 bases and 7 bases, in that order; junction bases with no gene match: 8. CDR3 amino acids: CASSLSRSGSNTQYF. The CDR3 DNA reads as TGTGCCAGCAGTTTGTCTCGTAGCGGGAGTAATACGCAGTATTTT.

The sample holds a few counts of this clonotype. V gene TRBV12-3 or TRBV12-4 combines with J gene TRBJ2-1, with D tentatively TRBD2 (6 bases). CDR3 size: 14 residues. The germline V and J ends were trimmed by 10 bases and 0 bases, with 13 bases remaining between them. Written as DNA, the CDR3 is TGTGCCACCGGGTTGGGGGGCTCCTACAATGAGCAGTTCTTC. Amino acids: CATGLGGSYNEQFF.

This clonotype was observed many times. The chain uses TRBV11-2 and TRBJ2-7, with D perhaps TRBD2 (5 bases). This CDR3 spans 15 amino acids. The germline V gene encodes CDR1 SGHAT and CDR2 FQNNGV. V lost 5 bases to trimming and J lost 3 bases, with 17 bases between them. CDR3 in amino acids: CASSAGTLGGYEQYF. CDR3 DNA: TGTGCCAGCAGCGCCGGCACACTAGGAGGCTACGAGCAGTACTTC.

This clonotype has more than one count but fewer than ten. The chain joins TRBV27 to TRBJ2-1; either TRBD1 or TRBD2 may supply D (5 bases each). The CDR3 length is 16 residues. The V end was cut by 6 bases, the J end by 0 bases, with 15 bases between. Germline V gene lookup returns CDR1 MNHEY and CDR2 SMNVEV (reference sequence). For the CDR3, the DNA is TGTGCCAGCAGCACCAGGGCGGGTAGCTCCTACAATGAGCAGTTCTTC. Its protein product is CASSTRAGSSYNEQFF.

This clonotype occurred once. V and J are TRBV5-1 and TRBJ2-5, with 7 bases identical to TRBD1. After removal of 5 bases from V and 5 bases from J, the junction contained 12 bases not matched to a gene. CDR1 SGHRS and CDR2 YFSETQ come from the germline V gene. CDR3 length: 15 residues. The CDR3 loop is CASSLGLTGAETQYF. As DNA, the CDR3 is TGCGCCAGCAGTTTAGGCCTAACAGGGGCCGAGACCCAGTACTTC.

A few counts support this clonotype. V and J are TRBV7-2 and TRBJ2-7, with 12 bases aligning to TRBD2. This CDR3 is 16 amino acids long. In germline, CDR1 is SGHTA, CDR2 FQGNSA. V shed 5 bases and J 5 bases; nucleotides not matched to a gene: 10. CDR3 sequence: CASSPELAGGSHEQYV. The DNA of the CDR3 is TGTGCCAGCAGCCCGGAACTAGCGGGAGGATCCCACGAGCAGTACGTC.